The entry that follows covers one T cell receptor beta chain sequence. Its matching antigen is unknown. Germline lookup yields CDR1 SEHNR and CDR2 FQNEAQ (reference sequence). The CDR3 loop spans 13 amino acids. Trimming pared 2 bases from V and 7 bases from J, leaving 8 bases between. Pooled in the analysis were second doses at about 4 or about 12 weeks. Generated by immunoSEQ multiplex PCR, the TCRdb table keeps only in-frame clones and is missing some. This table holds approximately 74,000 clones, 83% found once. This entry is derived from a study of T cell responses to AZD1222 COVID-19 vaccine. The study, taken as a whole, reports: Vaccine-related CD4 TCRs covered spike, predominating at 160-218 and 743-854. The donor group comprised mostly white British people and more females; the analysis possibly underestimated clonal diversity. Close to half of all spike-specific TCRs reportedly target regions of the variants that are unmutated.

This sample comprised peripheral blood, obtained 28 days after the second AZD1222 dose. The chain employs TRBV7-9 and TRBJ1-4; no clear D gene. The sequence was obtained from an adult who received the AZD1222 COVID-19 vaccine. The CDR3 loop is CASSLYVSEKLFF. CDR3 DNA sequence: TGTGCCAGCAGCTTATACGTCTCTGAAAAACTGTTTTTT. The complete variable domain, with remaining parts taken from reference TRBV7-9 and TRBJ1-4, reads DTGVSQNPRHKITKRGQNVTFRCDPISEHNRLYWYRQTLGQGPEFLTYFQNEAQLEKSRLLSDRFSAERPKGSFSTLEIQRTEQGDSAMYLCASSLYVSEKLFFGSGTQLSVL.